A selection of T cell receptor beta chains follows, all from one sample in a study of T-cell memory formation after mild COVID-19. TCRdb called the 5' RACE reads again in MiXCR, with one record for every CDR3 protein. The data show about 300,000 distinct CDR3 sequences, 15% to 20% seen once. The sample was PBMCs or a T cell subset sorted from them (not recorded which). The receptors derive from a man aged 18 to 30 who had mild COVID-19 (a few samples of this study predate the infection). Cell type and time point are not known. The CDR3 runs from the conserved cysteine through the conserved F or W. Fields, in order: J gene, V gene, clone size, CDR3 protein. Expanded clones get a size class; other rows say once, few or many, or leave the size out.

J gene: TRBJ1-1; V gene: TRBV3-1; clone size: NA; CDR3 protein: CASSGQVFDTEAFF
J gene: TRBJ2-3; V gene: TRBV20-1; clone size: few; CDR3 protein: CSAREPGQGPDTQYF
J gene: TRBJ2-7; V gene: TRBV20-1; clone size: NA; CDR3 protein: CSARMGQRESF
J gene: TRBJ1-5; V gene: TRBV12-3/TRBV12-4; clone size: NA; CDR3 protein: CASSPTGNRRQPQHF
J gene: TRBJ2-5; V gene: TRBV4-3; clone size: many; CDR3 protein: CASRRTGEETQYF
J gene: TRBJ2-3; V gene: TRBV4-1; clone size: few; CDR3 protein: CPSSQVPGGGTDTQYF
J gene: TRBJ2-3; V gene: TRBV18; clone size: NA; CDR3 protein: CASSPPGLAAQYF
J gene: TRBJ2-3; V gene: TRBV7-9; clone size: few; CDR3 protein: CASSSIEDTQYF
J gene: TRBJ2-3; V gene: TRBV29-1; clone size: NA; CDR3 protein: CSVGIAGVTDTRYF
J gene: TRBJ2-1; V gene: TRBV7-3; clone size: few; CDR3 protein: CASSLTGSGQQFF
J gene: TRBJ2-7; V gene: TRBV7-6; clone size: many; CDR3 protein: CASSSGAGGRKKVDEQYF
J gene: TRBJ1-1; V gene: TRBV7-2; clone size: NA; CDR3 protein: CASSIRGGYTEAFF
J gene: TRBJ1-1; V gene: TRBV5-1; clone size: once; CDR3 protein: CASSLTGEGRTEAFF
J gene: TRBJ2-1; V gene: TRBV7-2; clone size: NA; CDR3 protein: CASSLFGRASYNEQFF
J gene: TRBJ2-3; V gene: TRBV2; clone size: NA; CDR3 protein: CASSGTRGTDTQYF
J gene: TRBJ2-2; V gene: TRBV2; clone size: NA; CDR3 protein: CASKASGGHNTGELFF
J gene: TRBJ2-3; V gene: TRBV5-6; clone size: few; CDR3 protein: CASSSPAGLAGTESTDTQYF
J gene: TRBJ1-4; V gene: TRBV6-5; clone size: few; CDR3 protein: CASRLAETGGTNEKLFF
J gene: TRBJ2-3; V gene: TRBV4-2; clone size: NA; CDR3 protein: CASSQRWPDTQYF
J gene: TRBJ2-1; V gene: TRBV7-6; clone size: NA; CDR3 protein: CASSQEGGPGGEQFF
J gene: TRBJ1-6; V gene: TRBV5-1; clone size: NA; CDR3 protein: CASGTDSGTPNSPLHF
J gene: TRBJ2-7; V gene: TRBV12-3/TRBV12-4; clone size: NA; CDR3 protein: CASRRTGGSNEQYF
J gene: TRBJ2-2; V gene: TRBV5-1; clone size: NA; CDR3 protein: CASSSLTGELFF
J gene: TRBJ1-5; V gene: TRBV29-1; clone size: NA; CDR3 protein: CSVGDRDQPQHF
J gene: TRBJ2-5; V gene: TRBV12-3/TRBV12-4; clone size: NA; CDR3 protein: CASSPTGTLETQYF
J gene: TRBJ1-6; V gene: TRBV7-3; clone size: NA; CDR3 protein: CASSSRGGDSPLHF
J gene: TRBJ1-3; V gene: TRBV16; clone size: few; CDR3 protein: CASSQSDGGNTIYF
J gene: TRBJ2-7; V gene: TRBV6-1; clone size: few; CDR3 protein: CASSEALIRAPLDEQYF
J gene: TRBJ1-2; V gene: TRBV5-1; clone size: few; CDR3 protein: CASSLEDRNYGYTF
J gene: TRBJ2-1; V gene: TRBV4-1; clone size: NA; CDR3 protein: CASSQGGGGNEQFF
J gene: TRBJ2-1; V gene: TRBV12-3/TRBV12-4; clone size: NA; CDR3 protein: CASSPGTIDEQFF
J gene: TRBJ1-1; V gene: TRBV4-1; clone size: NA; CDR3 protein: CASSPDRVGTEAFF
J gene: TRBJ1-1; V gene: TRBV4-1; clone size: few; CDR3 protein: CASSLIRTGETKAFF
J gene: TRBJ2-1; V gene: TRBV24-1; clone size: few; CDR3 protein: CATSTGGYNEQFF
J gene: TRBJ2-5; V gene: TRBV5-1; clone size: NA; CDR3 protein: CASTAEETQYF
J gene: TRBJ1-2; V gene: TRBV5-1; clone size: NA; CDR3 protein: CASSLTGLEVGYGYTF
J gene: TRBJ2-7; V gene: TRBV7-3; clone size: NA; CDR3 protein: CAPPGSVTYEQYF
J gene: TRBJ2-7; V gene: TRBV7-9; clone size: NA; CDR3 protein: CASSLGTGAGEQYF
J gene: TRBJ2-3; V gene: TRBV7-7; clone size: few; CDR3 protein: CASSLGAGETDTQYF
J gene: TRBJ1-1; V gene: TRBV19; clone size: NA; CDR3 protein: CAPSRENTEAFF
J gene: TRBJ1-4; V gene: TRBV7-6; clone size: many; CDR3 protein: CASSLGPGEEKLFF
J gene: TRBJ2-6; V gene: TRBV20-1; clone size: few; CDR3 protein: CSASQLSGANVLTF
J gene: TRBJ1-1; V gene: TRBV6-2/TRBV6-3; clone size: NA; CDR3 protein: CASTFGEGFTEAFF
J gene: TRBJ2-7; V gene: TRBV6-6; clone size: NA; CDR3 protein: CASSFRVSYEQYF
J gene: TRBJ2-7; V gene: TRBV7-2; clone size: NA; CDR3 protein: CASSRLSYEQYF
J gene: TRBJ1-2; V gene: TRBV6-2/TRBV6-3; clone size: NA; CDR3 protein: CASSRAPWINYGYTF
J gene: TRBJ2-3; V gene: TRBV4-2; clone size: NA; CDR3 protein: CASSQEHYVADTQYF
J gene: TRBJ2-3; V gene: TRBV6-2/TRBV6-3; clone size: few; CDR3 protein: CASSFFPGTSGGLEDTQYF
J gene: TRBJ2-4; V gene: TRBV4-2; clone size: few; CDR3 protein: CASSQGRGDIQYF
J gene: TRBJ2-7; V gene: TRBV12-3/TRBV12-4; clone size: NA; CDR3 protein: CASTPTGTYEQYF
J gene: TRBJ1-6; V gene: TRBV7-2; clone size: many; CDR3 protein: CASNPGEGHYNSPLHF
J gene: TRBJ1-2; V gene: TRBV20-1; clone size: NA; CDR3 protein: CSAPGRGNNYGYTF
J gene: TRBJ1-2; V gene: TRBV7-8; clone size: NA; CDR3 protein: CASSSWGDGYGYTF
J gene: TRBJ2-2; V gene: TRBV29-1; clone size: NA; CDR3 protein: CSVVLLRGGRWRELFF
J gene: TRBJ2-5; V gene: TRBV4-2; clone size: NA; CDR3 protein: CASSQEGGGRAATQYF
J gene: TRBJ2-1; V gene: TRBV21-1; clone size: few; CDR3 protein: CASSVGGALSEQFF
J gene: TRBJ1-4; V gene: TRBV7-2; clone size: NA; CDR3 protein: CASSLGTFATNEKLFF
J gene: TRBJ1-5; V gene: TRBV4-2; clone size: many; CDR3 protein: CASSQDWRGNQPQHF
J gene: TRBJ2-1; V gene: TRBV11-2; clone size: few; CDR3 protein: CASSQGEGSYNEQFF
J gene: TRBJ1-4; V gene: TRBV14; clone size: NA; CDR3 protein: CASSQGRGLQYF